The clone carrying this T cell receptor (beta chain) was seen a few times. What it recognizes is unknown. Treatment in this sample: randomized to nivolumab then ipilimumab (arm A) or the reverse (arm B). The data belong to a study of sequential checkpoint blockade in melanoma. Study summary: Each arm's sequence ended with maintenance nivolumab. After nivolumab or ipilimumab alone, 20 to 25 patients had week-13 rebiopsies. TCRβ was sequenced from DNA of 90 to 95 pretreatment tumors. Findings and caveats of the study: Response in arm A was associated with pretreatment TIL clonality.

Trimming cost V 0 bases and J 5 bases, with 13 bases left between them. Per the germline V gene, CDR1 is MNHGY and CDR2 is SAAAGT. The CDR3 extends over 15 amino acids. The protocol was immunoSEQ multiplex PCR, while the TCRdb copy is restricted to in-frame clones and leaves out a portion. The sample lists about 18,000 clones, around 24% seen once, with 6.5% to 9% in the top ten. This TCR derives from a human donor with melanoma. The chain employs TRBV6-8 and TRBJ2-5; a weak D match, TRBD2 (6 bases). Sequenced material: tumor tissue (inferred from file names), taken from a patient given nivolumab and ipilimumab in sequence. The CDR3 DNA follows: TGTGCCAGCAGTTACTCCCGAGGGGCGGGGGAGACCCAGTACTTC. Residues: CASSYSRGAGETQYF.